The 5 T cell receptor beta chains presented below share a single source sample, sequenced in a study of blood T cell repertoires in COVID-19. Data came from immunoSEQ multiplex PCR; TCRdb stores just in-frame clones and leaves some out. Of about 80,000 clones listed, 82% are singletons. What was sequenced was peripheral blood. The receptors originated from a human donor in a cohort sampled during active COVID-19.

This clone was found a few times. The V and J genes are TRBV11-2 and TRBJ2-3; tentative D call: TRBD2 (6 bases). The CDR3 is made up of 12 amino acids. The germline V gene encodes CDR1 SGHAT and CDR2 FQNNGV. The CDR3 loop is CVSVGGTDTQYF. Written as DNA, the CDR3 is TGTGTTTCGGTGGGGGGTACAGATACGCAGTATTTT.

V and J are TRBV7-3 and TRBJ1-1, with 7 bases lining up with TRBD1. Germline V gene lookup returns CDR1 SGHTA and CDR2 FQGTGA. The CDR3 consists of 13 residues. V was pared by 5 bases and J by 6 bases, with 6 bases of the junction left unmatched. The CDR3 DNA sequence: TGTGCCAGCAGCCTGGGGCAGGGGGCTGAAGCTTTCTTT. Protein: CASSLGQGAEAFF.

This clone was detected once. The V call is TRBV5-1, the J call TRBJ2-2; the D is unclear. The germline V gene encodes CDR1 SGHRS and CDR2 YFSETQ. The CDR3 is 15 residues long. V shed 2 bases and J shed 0 bases, with 8 bases lying between them. The CDR3 reads CASSLQIPNTGELFF. In DNA, the CDR3 is TGCGCCAGCAGCTTACAGATACCGAACACCGGGGAGCTGTTTTTT.

The gene calls are TRBV7-3 and TRBJ1-2; TRBD1 is a possible D gene (6 bases). In germline, CDR1 is SGHTA, CDR2 FQGTGA. This CDR3 contains 17 residues. V was clipped by 1 base and J by 0 bases, with 15 bases between them. CDR3 residues: CASSLMAPGQSNYGYTF. The DNA of the CDR3 is TGTGCCAGCAGCTTAATGGCCCCTGGACAGTCTAACTATGGCTACACCTTC. Variable domain in full (rest from reference TRBV7-3 and TRBJ1-2): GAGVSQTPSNKVTEKGKYVELRCDPISGHTALYWYRQSLGQGPEFLIYFQGTGAADDSGLPNDRFFAVRPEGSVSTLKIQRTERGDSAVYLCASSLMAPGQSNYGYTFGSGTRLTVV.

The rearrangement joins TRBV15 to TRBJ2-1, with 7 bases aligning to TRBD1. This CDR3 is 18 amino acids long. J gave up 0 bases and V 1 base, and 9 bases lay outside the gene matches. Germline V gene data show CDR1 as LNHNV and CDR2 as YYDKDF (reference sequence). In DNA form, the CDR3 reads TGTGCCACCAGCAGAGCCCCCAGGGGGTTGATCTCCTACAATGAGCAGTTCTTC. Translation gives CATSRAPRGLISYNEQFF.